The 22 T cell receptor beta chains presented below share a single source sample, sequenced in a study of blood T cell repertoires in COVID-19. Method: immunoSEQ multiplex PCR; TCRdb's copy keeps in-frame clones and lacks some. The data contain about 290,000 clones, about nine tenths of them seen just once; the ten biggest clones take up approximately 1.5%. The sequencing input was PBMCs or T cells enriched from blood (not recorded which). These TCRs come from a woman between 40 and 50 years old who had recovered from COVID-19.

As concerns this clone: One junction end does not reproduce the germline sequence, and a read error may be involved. The CDR3 region is CATLGHSHNSPLHF. The CDR3, as DNA: TGTGCCACCCTAGGCCACTCCCATAATTCACCCCTCCACTTT. This chain uses TRBV6-5 with TRBJ1-6; no definite D call. The CDR3 totals 14 residues. Germline V gene lookup returns CDR1 MNHEY and CDR2 SVGAGI.

The CDR3 bases are TGTGCCTGGAGTCGGGGACTAGCGGGAGACGAGCAGTACTTC. This sequence encodes CAWSRGLAGDEQYF. The genes are TRBV30 and TRBJ2-7, with 14 bases fitting TRBD2. CDR3 length: 14 residues. J lost 5 bases, V lost 2 bases, and 2 bases had no gene match. Germline assignment: CDR1 GTSNPN and CDR2 SVGIG (reference sequence).

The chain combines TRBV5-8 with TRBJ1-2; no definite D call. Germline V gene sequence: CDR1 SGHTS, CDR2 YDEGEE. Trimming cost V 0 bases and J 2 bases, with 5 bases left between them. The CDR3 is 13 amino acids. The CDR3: CASSLVSNYGYTF. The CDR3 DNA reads TGTGCCAGCAGCTTGGTCTCGAACTATGGCTACACCTTC.

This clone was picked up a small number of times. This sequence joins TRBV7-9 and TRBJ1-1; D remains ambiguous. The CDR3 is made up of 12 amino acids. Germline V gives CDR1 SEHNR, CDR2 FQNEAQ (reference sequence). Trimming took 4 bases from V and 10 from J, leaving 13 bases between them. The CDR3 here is CASSSRNSRAFF. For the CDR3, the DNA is TGTGCCAGCAGCTCTCGTAATTCGAGAGCTTTCTTT.

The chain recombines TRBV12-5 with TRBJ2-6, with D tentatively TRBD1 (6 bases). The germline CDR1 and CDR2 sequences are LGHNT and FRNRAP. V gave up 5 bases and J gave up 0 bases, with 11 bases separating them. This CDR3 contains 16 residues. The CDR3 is CASGPGQFSGANVLTF. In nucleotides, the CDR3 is TGTGCTAGTGGTCCTGGACAGTTCTCTGGGGCCAACGTCCTGACTTTC.

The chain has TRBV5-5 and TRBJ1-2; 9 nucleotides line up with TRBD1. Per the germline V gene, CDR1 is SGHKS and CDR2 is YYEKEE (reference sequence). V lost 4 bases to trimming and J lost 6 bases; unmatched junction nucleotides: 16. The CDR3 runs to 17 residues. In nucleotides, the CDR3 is TGTGCCAGCAGCGCACGGGACAGGGCCATTGTGACTGATGGCTACACCTTC. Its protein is CASSARDRAIVTDGYTF. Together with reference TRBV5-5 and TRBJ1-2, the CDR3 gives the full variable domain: DAGVTQSPTHLIKTRGQQVTLRCSPISGHKSVSWYQQVLGQGPQFIFQYYEKEERGRGNFPDRFSARQFPNYSSELNVNALLLGDSALYLCASSARDRAIVTDGYTFGSGTRLTVV.

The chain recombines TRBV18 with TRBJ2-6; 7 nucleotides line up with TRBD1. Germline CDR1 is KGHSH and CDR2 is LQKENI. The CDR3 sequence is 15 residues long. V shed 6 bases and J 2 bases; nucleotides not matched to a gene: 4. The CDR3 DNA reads TGTGCCAGCTCTCCGCAGGGGGCTGGGGCCAACGTCCTGACTTTC. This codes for CASSPQGAGANVLTF.

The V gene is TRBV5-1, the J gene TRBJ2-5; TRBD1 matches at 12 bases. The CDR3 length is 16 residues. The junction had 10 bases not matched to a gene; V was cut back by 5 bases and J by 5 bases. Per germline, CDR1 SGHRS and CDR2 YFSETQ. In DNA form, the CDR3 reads TGCGCCAGCAGGCAAGGGGACAGGGGGCCGGAGGAGACCCAGTACTTC. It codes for CASRQGDRGPEETQYF.

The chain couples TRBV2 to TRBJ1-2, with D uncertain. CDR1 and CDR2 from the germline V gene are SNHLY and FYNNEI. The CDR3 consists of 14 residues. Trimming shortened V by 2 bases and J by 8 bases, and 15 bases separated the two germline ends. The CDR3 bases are TGTGCCAGCAGTGAACGGGGAGAACCAGGCGGCTACACCTTC. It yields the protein CASSERGEPGGYTF.

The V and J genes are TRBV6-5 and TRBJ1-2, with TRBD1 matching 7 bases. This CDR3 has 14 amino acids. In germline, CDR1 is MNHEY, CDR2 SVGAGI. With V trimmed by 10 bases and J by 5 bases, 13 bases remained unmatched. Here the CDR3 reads CATPRVGGRYGYTF. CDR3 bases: TGTGCCACTCCCAGGGTAGGGGGCCGATATGGCTACACCTTC.

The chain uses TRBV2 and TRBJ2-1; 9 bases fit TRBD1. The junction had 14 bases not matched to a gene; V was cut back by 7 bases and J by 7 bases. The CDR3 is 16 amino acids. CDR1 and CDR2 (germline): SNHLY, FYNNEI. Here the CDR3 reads CASILIPGQGDNEQFF. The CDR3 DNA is TGTGCCAGCATTTTGATCCCGGGACAGGGAGATAATGAGCAGTTCTTC. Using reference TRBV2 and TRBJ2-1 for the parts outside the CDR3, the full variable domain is EPEVTQTPSHQVTQMGQEVILRCVPISNHLYFYWYRQILGQKVEFLVSFYNNEISEKSEIFDDQFSVERPDGSNFTLKIRSTKLEDSAMYFCASILIPGQGDNEQFFGPGTRLTVL.

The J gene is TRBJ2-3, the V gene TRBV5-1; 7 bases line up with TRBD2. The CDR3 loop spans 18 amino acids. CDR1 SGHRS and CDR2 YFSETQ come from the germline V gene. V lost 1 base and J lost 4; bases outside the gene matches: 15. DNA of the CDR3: TGCGCCAGCAGCTTGTCTGAGGTGTCTAGCGGAAATCCAGATACGCAGTATTTT. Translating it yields CASSLSEVSSGNPDTQYF.

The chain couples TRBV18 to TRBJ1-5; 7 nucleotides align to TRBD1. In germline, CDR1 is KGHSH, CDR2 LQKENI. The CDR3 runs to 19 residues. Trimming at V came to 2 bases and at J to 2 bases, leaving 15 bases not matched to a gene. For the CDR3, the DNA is TGTGCCAGCTCACCAAATACGCCAGGGGGGTCCTATGGCAATCAGCCCCAGCATTTT. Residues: CASSPNTPGGSYGNQPQHF.

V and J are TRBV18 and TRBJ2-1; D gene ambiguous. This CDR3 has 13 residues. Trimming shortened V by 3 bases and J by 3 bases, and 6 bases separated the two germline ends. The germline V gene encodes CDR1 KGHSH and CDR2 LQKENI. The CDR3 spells CASSPTGYNEQFF. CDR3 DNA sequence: TGTGCCAGCTCACCGACTGGCTACAATGAGCAGTTCTTC.

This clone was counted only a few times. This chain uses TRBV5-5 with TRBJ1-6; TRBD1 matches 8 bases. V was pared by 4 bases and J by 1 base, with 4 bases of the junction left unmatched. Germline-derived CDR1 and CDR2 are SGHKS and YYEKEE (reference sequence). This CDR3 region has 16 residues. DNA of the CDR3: TGTGCCAGCAGCGGACAGGGAGGGTCCTATAATTCACCCCTCCACTTT. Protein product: CASSGQGGSYNSPLHF.

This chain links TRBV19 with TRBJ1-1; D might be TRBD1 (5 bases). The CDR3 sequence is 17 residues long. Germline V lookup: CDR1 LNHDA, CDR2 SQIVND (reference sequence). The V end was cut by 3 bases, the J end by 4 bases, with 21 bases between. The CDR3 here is CASSMGRVSGIGTEAFF. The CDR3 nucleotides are TGTGCCAGTAGTATGGGTAGGGTTTCAGGGATCGGCACTGAAGCTTTCTTT.

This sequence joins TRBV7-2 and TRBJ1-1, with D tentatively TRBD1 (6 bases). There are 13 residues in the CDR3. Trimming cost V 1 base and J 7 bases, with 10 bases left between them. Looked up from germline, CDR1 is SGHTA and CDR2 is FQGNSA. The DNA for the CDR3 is TGTGCCAGCAGCTTAGTGACAGGTCGTGAAGCTTTCTTT. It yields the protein CASSLVTGREAFF. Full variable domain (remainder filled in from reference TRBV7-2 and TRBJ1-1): GAGVSQSPSNKVTEKGKDVELRCDPISGHTALYWYRQSLGQGLEFLIYFQGNSAPDKSGLPSDRFSAERTGGSVSTLTIQRTQQEDSAVYLCASSLVTGREAFFGQGTRLTVV.

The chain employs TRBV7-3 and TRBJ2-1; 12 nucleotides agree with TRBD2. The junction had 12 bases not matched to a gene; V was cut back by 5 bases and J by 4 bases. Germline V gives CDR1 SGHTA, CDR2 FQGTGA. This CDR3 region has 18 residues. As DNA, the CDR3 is TGTGCCAGCAGCCAAACTCATCAAGGGACTAGCGGGTACAATGAGCAGTTCTTC. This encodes CASSQTHQGTSGYNEQFF.

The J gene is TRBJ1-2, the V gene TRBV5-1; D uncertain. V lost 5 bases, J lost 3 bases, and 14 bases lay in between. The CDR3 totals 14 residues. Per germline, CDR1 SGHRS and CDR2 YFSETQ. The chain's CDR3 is CASSLTAGDYGYTF. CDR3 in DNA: TGCGCCAGCAGTCTGACCGCGGGTGACTATGGCTACACCTTC. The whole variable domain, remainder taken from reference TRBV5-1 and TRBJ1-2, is KAGVTQTPRYLIKTRGQQVTLSCSPISGHRSVSWYQQTPGQGLQFLFEYFSETQRNKGNFPGRFSGRQFSNSRSEMNVSTLELGDSALYLCASSLTAGDYGYTFGSGTRLTVV.

CDR3 coding DNA: TGTGCCACCAGCAGGGGCGTGAACACTGAAGCTTTCTTT. Translating it yields CATSRGVNTEAFF. The J gene is TRBJ1-1, the V gene TRBV15; D is ambiguous. This CDR3 region has 13 residues. The V gene's germline CDR1 is LNHNV and CDR2 YYDKDF (reference sequence). The V end was cut by 3 bases, the J end by 0 bases, with 5 bases between.

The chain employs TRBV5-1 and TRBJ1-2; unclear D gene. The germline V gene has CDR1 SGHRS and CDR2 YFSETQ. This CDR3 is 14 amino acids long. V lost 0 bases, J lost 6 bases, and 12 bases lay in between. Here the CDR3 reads CASSLDQALNGYTF. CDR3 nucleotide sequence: TGCGCCAGCAGCTTGGATCAGGCTTTGAATGGCTACACCTTC.

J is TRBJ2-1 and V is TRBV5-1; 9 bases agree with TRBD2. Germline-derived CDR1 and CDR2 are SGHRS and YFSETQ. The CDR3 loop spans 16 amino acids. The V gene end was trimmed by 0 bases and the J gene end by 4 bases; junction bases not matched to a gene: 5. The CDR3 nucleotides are TGCGCCAGCAGCTTGGGAGGCCTAGCGGGATACAATGAGCAGTTCTTC. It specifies CASSLGGLAGYNEQFF.